The rows below give T cell receptor beta chains drawn from one sample of a study of shared clonotypes between healthy human individuals. The data were produced by immunoSEQ multiplex PCR, yet TCRdb's version contains in-frame clones alone and is incomplete. This table has around 2,000,000 clones, roughly 96% appearing once. The source material was naive CD4+ T cells sorted from blood. The receptors were gathered from a man in his late teens or twenties in good health. CDR3s include the opening cysteine and the closing phenylalanine or tryptophan. A D gene is named only where the DNA matches it firmly. Where a row states a size, it is once, few, many or the class of an expanded clone; other rows omit it.

v_call	cdr3_length	clone_size	j_call	d_call	cdr3_aa	cdr3_nt
TRBV6-4	23	NA	TRBJ2-1	NA	CASSDPLGQGRSSRVMGNNEQFF	TGTGCCAGCAGTGACCCACTCGGGCAGGGTAGGTCGAGTAGGGTGATGGGGAACAATGAGCAGTTCTTC
TRBV9	12	NA	TRBJ2-1	NA	CASSVPRREQFF	TGTGCCAGCAGCGTCCCCAGAAGGGAGCAGTTCTTC
TRBV6-5	15	NA	TRBJ2-1	TRBD2	CASTDGGAGGGEQFF	TGTGCCAGCACCGACGGCGGAGCGGGAGGGGGTGAGCAGTTCTTC
TRBV5-4	13	NA	TRBJ2-1	NA	CASSSLLAVEQFF	TGTGCCAGCAGCTCACTGTTAGCGGTTGAGCAGTTCTTC
TRBV7-2	16	NA	TRBJ2-1	TRBD2	CASSLAGLAAGNEQFF	TGTGCCAGCAGCTTAGCGGGACTAGCGGCGGGGAATGAGCAGTTCTTC
TRBV30	12	NA	TRBJ1-2	NA	CAWNRGSYGYTF	TGTGCCTGGAATAGGGGGAGTTATGGCTACACCTTC
TRBV2	12	NA	TRBJ1-5	NA	CASSGTDQPQHF	TGTGCCAGCAGTGGAACTGATCAGCCCCAGCATTTT
TRBV5-1	14	NA	TRBJ1-5	NA	CASSPQGPNQPQHF	TGCGCCAGCAGCCCCCAGGGGCCTAATCAGCCCCAGCATTTT
TRBV11-2	17	NA	TRBJ2-1	NA	CASSFLGPGYSYNEQFF	TGTGCCAGCAGCTTCTTGGGTCCGGGGTATTCCTACAATGAGCAGTTCTTC
TRBV2	13	NA	TRBJ2-1	NA	CASSEAKPGEQFF	TGTGCCAGCAGTGAAGCCAAGCCGGGGGAGCAGTTCTTC
TRBV11-3	13	NA	TRBJ2-2	NA	CASSYGVTGELFF	TGTGCCAGCAGCTATGGGGTTACCGGGGAGCTGTTTTTT
TRBV6-6	12	NA	TRBJ1-2	NA	CASSTGQYGYTF	TGTGCCAGCAGTACCGGACAGTATGGCTACACCTTC
TRBV2	15	NA	TRBJ2-1	NA	CASSARSSSYNEQFF	TGTGCCAGCAGTGCACGGTCGAGCTCCTACAATGAGCAGTTCTTC
TRBV5-4	15	NA	TRBJ2-7	TRBD1	CASSSATGTTYEQYF	TGTGCCAGCAGCTCAGCGACAGGGACAACCTACGAGCAGTACTTC
TRBV7-2	16	NA	TRBJ2-1	NA	CASSLVAPVPNNEQFF	TGTGCCAGCAGCTTAGTAGCACCAGTTCCCAACAATGAGCAGTTCTTC
TRBV7-2	15	NA	TRBJ2-2	NA	CASSLGQTNTGELFF	TGTGCCAGCAGCCTCGGACAGACGAACACCGGGGAGCTGTTTTTT
TRBV9	14	NA	TRBJ1-4	NA	CASSAGATNEKLFF	TGTGCCAGCAGCGCGGGTGCAACTAATGAAAAACTGTTTTTT
TRBV6-5	15	NA	TRBJ1-1	NA	CASGSTEAVNTEAFF	TGTGCCAGCGGATCCACGGAAGCGGTGAACACTGAAGCTTTCTTT
TRBV6-5	14	NA	TRBJ1-1	NA	CASSRGTENTEAFF	TGTGCCAGCAGTAGGGGAACAGAGAACACTGAAGCTTTCTTT
TRBV9	18	NA	TRBJ2-6	TRBD1	CASSVGTGDKSGANVLTF	TGTGCCAGCAGCGTAGGAACAGGGGATAAATCTGGGGCCAACGTCCTGACTTTC
TRBV9	14	NA	TRBJ2-7	NA	CASSVGPAGYEQYF	TGTGCCAGCAGCGTAGGACCGGCGGGGTACGAGCAGTACTTC
TRBV28	17	NA	TRBJ1-1	NA	CASSLGGRTNLNTEAFF	TGTGCCAGCAGTTTGGGGGGACGGACAAACCTTAACACTGAAGCTTTCTTT
TRBV5-1	14	NA	TRBJ2-3	NA	CASSLAESTDTQYF	TGCGCCAGCAGCTTGGCAGAGAGCACAGATACGCAGTATTTT
TRBV29-1	15	NA	TRBJ2-3	NA	CSVEAGTTSTDTQYF	TGCAGCGTTGAAGCCGGGACGACTAGCACAGATACGCAGTATTTT
TRBV4-3	15	NA	TRBJ1-1	NA	CASSQESTVNTEAFF	TGCGCCAGCAGCCAAGAGTCGACTGTGAACACTGAAGCTTTCTTT
TRBV27	17	NA	TRBJ2-1	TRBD2	CASSLVSSGSSYNEQFF	TGTGCCAGCAGTTTAGTCTCCAGCGGGAGCTCCTACAATGAGCAGTTCTTC
TRBV6-1	14	NA	TRBJ1-1	NA	CASSEAGGHTEAFF	TGTGCCAGCAGTGAAGCAGGAGGGCACACTGAAGCTTTCTTT
TRBV18	13	NA	TRBJ1-6	TRBD1	CASRDRGYSPLHF	TGTGCCAGCCGGGACAGGGGGTATTCACCCCTCCACTTT
TRBV10-3	13	NA	TRBJ1-5	TRBD1	CAMGTAINQPQHF	TGTGCCATGGGGACAGCTATAAATCAGCCCCAGCATTTT
TRBV9	17	NA	TRBJ2-5	TRBD2	CASSGTRAGGEQETQYF	TGTGCCAGCAGCGGGACCCGGGCGGGAGGCGAACAAGAGACCCAGTACTTC
TRBV7-8	15	NA	TRBJ1-1	NA	CASSLVSTVNTEAFF	TGTGCCAGCAGCTTAGTATCGACCGTGAACACTGAAGCTTTCTTT
TRBV4-1	15	once	TRBJ2-5	TRBD2	CASSPVAGFQETQYF	TGCGCCAGCAGCCCCGTAGCGGGGTTCCAAGAGACCCAGTACTTC
TRBV7-9	12	NA	TRBJ2-7	TRBD2	CASTGGLHEQYF	TGTGCCAGCACCGGGGGGTTGCACGAGCAGTACTTC
TRBV5-6	15	NA	TRBJ1-5	NA	CASSLWQGVDQPQHF	TGTGCCAGCAGCTTGTGGCAGGGCGTTGATCAGCCCCAGCATTTT
TRBV4-2	20	NA	TRBJ2-6	NA	CASSQIPRGQPISGANVLTF	TGTGCCAGCAGCCAAATCCCCAGGGGACAACCTATCTCTGGGGCCAACGTCCTGACTTTC
TRBV2	12	NA	TRBJ2-5	NA	CASSYNEETQYF	TGTGCCAGCAGTTATAACGAAGAGACCCAGTACTTC
TRBV5-1	16	NA	TRBJ1-2	NA	CASSLGFGGPYYGYTF	TGCGCCAGCAGCTTGGGGTTCGGAGGGCCCTACTATGGCTACACCTTC
TRBV4-1	16	NA	TRBJ2-1	TRBD2	CASSQDASGSYNEQFF	TGCGCCAGCAGCCAAGACGCTAGCGGGAGTTACAATGAGCAGTTCTTC
TRBV18	14	NA	TRBJ2-7	TRBD1	CASSPTTGINEQYF	TGTGCCAGCTCACCAACGACAGGGATAAACGAGCAGTACTTC
TRBV30	13	once	TRBJ2-5	NA	CAWSAGAGGAQYF	TGTGCCTGGAGTGCAGGGGCCGGCGGGGCCCAGTACTTC
TRBV10-3	17	NA	TRBJ1-3	NA	CAISERPGTPSGNTIYF	TGTGCCATCAGTGAGAGGCCAGGCACTCCCTCTGGAAACACCATATATTTT
TRBV2	13	NA	TRBJ1-6	NA	CASSLRDRGFLHF	TGTGCCAGCAGTTTACGGGATCGGGGGTTCCTCCACTTT
TRBV9	15	NA	TRBJ2-7	NA	CASSVGPGSSYEQYF	TGTGCCAGCAGCGTCGGGCCAGGGTCCTCCTACGAGCAGTACTTC
TRBV29-1	14	NA	TRBJ2-2	NA	CSVGNGIGAGELFF	TGCAGCGTTGGGAACGGTATTGGGGCCGGGGAGCTGTTTTTT
TRBV6-6	13	NA	TRBJ2-7	NA	CASSPAGTYEQYF	TGTGCCAGCAGTCCTGCAGGGACCTACGAGCAGTACTTC
TRBV2	15	NA	TRBJ2-7	NA	CASRPGLGTSYEQYF	TGTGCCAGCAGGCCGGGACTCGGAACCTCCTACGAGCAGTACTTC
TRBV6-6	13	NA	TRBJ1-2	NA	CASSYSGPSGYTF	TGTGCCAGCAGTTACTCAGGGCCGAGCGGCTACACCTTC
TRBV28	17	NA	TRBJ1-5	TRBD1	CASSPTLRQGGFQPQHF	TGTGCCAGCAGCCCCACCCTGAGACAGGGGGGATTTCAGCCCCAGCATTTT
TRBV6-5	16	once	TRBJ2-7	NA	CASSYSEAAQTYEQYF	TGTGCCAGCAGTTACTCAGAAGCGGCCCAGACCTACGAGCAGTACTTC
TRBV18	15	NA	TRBJ1-2	TRBD1	CASSSQGGRNYGYTF	TGTGCCAGCTCGTCTCAGGGGGGAAGGAACTATGGCTACACCTTC
TRBV6-6	12	NA	TRBJ1-2	NA	CASSEENYGYTF	TGTGCCAGCAGTGAGGAGAACTATGGCTACACCTTC
TRBV23-1	14	NA	TRBJ2-7	NA	CASSPSPGGYEQYF	TGCGCCAGCAGCCCTAGCCCAGGAGGCTACGAGCAGTACTTC
TRBV6-5	14	NA	TRBJ2-1	NA	CASRGLASNDEQFF	TGTGCCAGCAGGGGCCTAGCCTCAAACGATGAGCAGTTCTTC
TRBV30	15	NA	TRBJ2-4	NA	CAWSVSGAKGNIQYF	TGTGCCTGGAGTGTTTCAGGGGCTAAGGGGAACATTCAGTACTTC
TRBV7-2	11	NA	TRBJ2-7	NA	CASSPYNEQYF	TGTGCCAGCAGCCCTTATAACGAGCAGTACTTC